The 12 T cell receptor beta chains below were found in one sample sequenced in a study of blood T cell repertoires in COVID-19. Clones were read by immunoSEQ multiplex PCR, and TCRdb kept only the in-frame ones, dropping some. The data show under 250,000 clones, about 82% seen once. Input material: peripheral blood. These TCRs come from a woman in her 70s with COVID-19, enrolled during active disease.

In its sample, this clone was seen a few times. This chain connects TRBV29-1 to TRBJ1-2, with D perhaps TRBD1 (5 bases). The ends were cut back, 6 bases at V and 0 bases at J, with 11 bases in the middle. The CDR3 has 13 amino acids. Germline CDR1 and CDR2: SQVTM and ANQGSEA. The CDR3 region is CSVLTETNYGYTF. CDR3 coding DNA: TGCAGCGTACTGACAGAAACTAACTATGGCTACACCTTC. The variable domain in full, with the rest retrieved from reference TRBV29-1 and TRBJ1-2, is SAVISQKPSRDICQRGTSLTIQCQVDSQVTMMFWYRQQPGQSLTLIATANQGSEATYESGFVIDKFPISRPNLTFSTLTVSNMSPEDSSIYLCSVLTETNYGYTFGSGTRLTVV.

V gene TRBV24-1 combines with J gene TRBJ1-2; the match to TRBD1 covers 12 bases. V gave up 4 bases and J gave up 2 bases; unmatched junction bases: 7. The CDR3 runs 17 residues. Germline CDR1 and CDR2: KGHDR and SFDVKD. The CDR3 sequence is CATSDSGQGAANYGYTF. Here the CDR3 DNA reads TGTGCCACCAGTGACTCGGGACAGGGGGCCGCGAACTATGGCTACACCTTC.

This clone was detected only a few times. V usage is TRBV18 and J usage is TRBJ1-1, with unresolved D. The V end was cut by 6 bases, the J end by 2 bases, with 16 bases between. CDR3 length: 15 residues. The germline CDR1 and CDR2 sequences are KGHSH and LQKENI. The CDR3 DNA reads as TGTGCCAGCTCCGGGCAAGGCGGGGTTAACACTGAAGCTTTCTTT. It encodes CASSGQGGVNTEAFF.

The genes are TRBV9 and TRBJ1-2; tentatively, D is TRBD1 (6 bases). Per germline, CDR1 SGDLS and CDR2 YYNGEE. The length of the CDR3 is 15 residues. Trimming shortened V by 1 base and J by 6 bases, and 16 bases separated the two germline ends. The CDR3 DNA is TGTGCCAGCAGCGTATACAGGGAGAATCTCCATGGCTACACCTTC. Encoded protein: CASSVYRENLHGYTF.

The chain combines TRBV7-2 with TRBJ2-2; the D gene is possibly TRBD2 (5 bases). This CDR3 region has 15 residues. V was trimmed by 1 base and J by 6 bases, leaving 12 bases between them. Germline-derived CDR1 and CDR2 are SGHTA and FQGNSA. CDR3 protein: CASSLDSSGSGELFF. CDR3 nucleotide sequence: TGTGCCAGCAGCTTAGATTCTTCGGGGTCCGGGGAGCTGTTTTTT.

The V and J genes are TRBV10-3 and TRBJ2-3; TRBD1 agrees at 9 bases. Trimming removed 1 base from V and 0 bases from J; junction bases left unmatched: 5. CDR1 and CDR2 from the germline V gene are ENHRY and SYGVKD. The CDR3 has 17 amino acids. The CDR3 loop is CAISEWDRALSTDTQYF. CDR3 nucleotides: TGTGCCATCAGTGAGTGGGACAGGGCCCTTAGCACAGATACGCAGTATTTT.

The V and J genes are TRBV7-2 and TRBJ2-7, with 9 nucleotides matching TRBD1. This CDR3 has 14 residues. V was clipped by 1 base and J by 7 bases; unmatched bases: 5. Germline CDR1 reads SGHTA; CDR2 reads FQGNSA. CDR3 residues: CASSLDRGLGEQYF. The CDR3 bases are TGTGCCAGCAGCTTAGACAGGGGGCTGGGGGAGCAGTACTTC.

V is TRBV5-1 and J is TRBJ2-7, with TRBD2 identical over 7 bases. The V gene end was trimmed by 2 bases and the J gene end by 0 bases; junction bases not matched to a gene: 2. CDR3 length: 14 residues. Per germline, CDR1 SGHRS and CDR2 YFSETQ. CDR3 DNA: TGCGCCAGCAGCTTTAGCGGGCCCTCCTACGAGCAGTACTTC. It translates to CASSFSGPSYEQYF.

This chain connects TRBV6-2 or TRBV6-3 to TRBJ2-7; 8 bases agree with TRBD2. The CDR3 contains 15 residues. V lost 5 bases to trimming and J lost 6 bases; unmatched junction nucleotides: 12. Per germline, CDR1 MNHEY and CDR2 SVGEGT. The CDR3 loop is CASSPTSGGVGEQYF. CDR3 bases: TGTGCCAGCAGTCCCACTAGCGGAGGAGTCGGCGAGCAGTACTTC.

V usage is TRBV5-6 and J usage is TRBJ2-7; TRBD2 aligns across 10 bases. Unmatched junction bases numbered 10, after V lost 6 bases and J lost 7 bases. The germline gives CDR1 SGHDT, CDR2 YYEEEE. The CDR3 has 14 residues. The CDR3 region has the DNA TGTGCCAGCAACTCGCCCAGCGGGAGGGGGGAGCAGTACTTC. Protein: CASNSPSGRGEQYF.

This clone has just one count. This chain uses TRBV12-3 or TRBV12-4 with TRBJ1-1; D is ambiguous. Trimming removed 6 bases at V and 11 bases at J, with 13 bases between. The CDR3 runs to 11 residues. CDR3: CASSRVGRAFF. The CDR3 nucleotides read TGTGCCAGCAGCCGGGTGGGGAGGGCTTTCTTT.

The chain combines TRBV18 with TRBJ2-7, with 9 bases lining up with TRBD2. The CDR3 is 15 residues long. V lost 4 bases to trimming and J lost 5 bases; unmatched junction nucleotides: 9. The germline V gene encodes CDR1 KGHSH and CDR2 LQKENI. Here the CDR3 DNA reads TGTGCCAGCTCACAACGGGCTAGCGGGACCAACGAGCAGTACTTC. It yields the protein CASSQRASGTNEQYF.